A single T cell receptor (beta chain) is shown here with its context. The sample holds a few counts of this clonotype. The specificity of this receptor is unknown. Base qualities are missing; no much larger clone stands one base away. CDR1 and CDR2 (LNHNV, YYDKDF) derive from the germline V gene (reference sequence). The junction carries 4 bases between V and J, which are trimmed by 0 bases and 10 bases respectively. The CDR3 sequence holds 12 residues, the cysteine and phenylalanine included. Only CDR3 DNA is held: 36 bases, read in frame from base 1. This sample's treatment or condition label indicates: approximately nine-day PBMC culture with coronavirus spike peptide pools or control peptides (ViraFEST assay). The ViraFEST assay was used in the study, in which antigen-specific T cells were expanded with peptide pools and expanded clonotypes were subsequently identified by TCR sequencing. The positive SARS-CoV-2 PCR tests of the convalescent patients were dated from March to December 2020, before the Alpha, Beta and Delta variants emerged in the United States. Approximately 1.8 million PBMCs per well were cultured in IMDM with approximately 5% human AB serum and 8.5 to 10 IU/ml IL-2, plus 10 ug/ml peptide pools. On days 3 and 7, half of the culture medium was replaced with fresh IL-2-containing medium. Once the cells had been in culture for over 9 days, the EasySep CD4+ T cell isolation kit was used to isolate CD4+ T cells by negative selection. PBMCs were separated from whole blood using Ficoll-Paque Plus gradient centrifugation and then either used fresh or cryopreserved at -140C. Each culture condition was generally run in triplicate wells.

This record belongs to a study of vaccination and CD4 T cells after COVID-19 (dated by TCRdb to 2021 to 2024). The study in broad terms: SARS-CoV-2 positivity had been established in the convalescent patients by nasal swab PCR, and mild disease was recorded in several of these patients and severe disease in one. Six males and four females were included in the convalescent cohort, with two Hispanic individuals, seven Caucasians, two Asians and one multiracial person represented. Participants received two doses of either the Pfizer-BioNTech BNT162b2 vaccine (n=8) or the Moderna mRNA-1273 vaccine (n=2). Post-COVID blood samples from convalescent patients were collected a median of roughly 100 days after diagnosis, with a range of roughly 35 to 180 days. The time from the second vaccine dose to post-vaccine blood sampling had a median of around 72 days and ranged from roughly 13 to 241 days. Overlapping spike peptide pools from SARS-CoV-2 and from the common cold coronaviruses HCoV-NL63, HCoV-OC43 and HCoV-229E were used as culture stimuli. Control cultures used a CEFX viral epitope pool as positive control, an HIV-1 Nef peptide pool as negative control, or no peptide. The spike-specific CD4+ TCR repertoire was compared before and after mRNA vaccination in fewer than eleven COVID-19 convalescent patients and 4 infection-naive healthy vaccine recipients.

The library was made by PCR. TCR sequencing of DNA from cultured CD4+ T cells used the Oncomine TCR Beta short-read assay at the Johns Hopkins FTIC core. The QIAamp micro DNA kit was used to extract genomic DNA from the cultured CD4+ T cells. Oncomine TCR Beta libraries from cultured CD4+ T cells were pooled with unique dual indexes and sequenced on an Illumina iSeq 100. Turning to the authors' computational methods: Non-productive sequences were removed, and CDR3s that did not start with C, did not end with F or W, or were shorter than 7 amino acids were discarded. The MANAFEST web application was used to identify antigen-specific clonotypes by comparing peptide-stimulated wells against reference wells and other culture wells. An FDR below 0.05, an odds ratio above 5, and a productive frequency above 0.1% in at least two of three replicate wells were required for clones to be considered positive. A clonotype counted as cross-reactive if it showed significant expansion both in the SARS-CoV-2 spike wells and in at least one common cold coronavirus spike condition. CDR3 homology was assessed with Levenshtein distances (stringdist) and unrooted phylogenetic trees (ape) in R version 3.6.1. TCRdb trimmed the raw reads at Q25, called clones with MiXCR and kept productive beta chains. Each CDR3 protein appears once, grouped with its most common genes and DNA. TCRdb's processing, not the authors' own work, is the source of the V and J calls. Recorded for this sample are 13,000 or so distinct CDR3 sequences; nearly 45% of them occurred a single time. The ten largest clones capture less than 9.5% of the sample.

Results the study describes overall, beyond this receptor: Nearly all vaccine-specific clones in convalescent patients (304 of 307) were mono-reactive for SARS-CoV-2 spike rather than cross-reactive with common cold coronaviruses. Among the post-vaccine SARS-CoV-2-reactive clones in convalescent patients, a median around 85% showed up only after vaccination, which suggests vaccine-specific priming. The median number of SARS-CoV-2-reactive clonotypes rose from 20 to 25 after infection to some 40 after vaccination, but the change was not significant. Only a relatively small number of convalescent patients were included in the study, and early timepoints following natural infection were not analyzed.

The V and J genes are TRBV15 and TRBJ1-6, with the D segment identity uncertain. The origin of this receptor is a human donor who had recovered from COVID-19. Sequences were derived from CD4+ T cells from blood, cultured in vitro, sampled after SARS-CoV-2 vaccination. Here is the DNA: TGTGCCACCAGCAGAGATTGGTCACCCCTCCACTTT. Its protein reads: CATSRDWSPLHF.